These 6 T cell receptor beta chains share one sample of origin, sequenced in a study of post-analysis software for immune sequencing data. Presence of unique molecular identifiers characterized the TCR beta cDNA libraries. TCRdb reprocessed the PCR reads via MiXCR and lists one record per CDR3 protein. The table lists about 760,000 distinct CDR3 sequences, around 27% of them singletons, with around 0.56% in the top ten. General observations from the study: Roughly 5 TRBV segments, TRBV5-6, TRBV5-1 and TRBV20-1 among them, were found more frequent in patients than controls.

No cognate antigen is known for these TCRs. Sequencing was carried out using blood. The receptors shown here come from a girl between 5 and 17 years old with multiple sclerosis.

The CDR3, as DNA: TGTGCCAGCAGCGAGTTCGGGACTAACTATGGCTACACCTTC. It encodes CASSEFGTNYGYTF. V usage is TRBV12-3 or TRBV12-4 and J usage is TRBJ1-2; D unresolved. There are 14 residues in the CDR3. Trimming took 6 bases from V and 0 from J, leaving 11 bases between them.

The sample holds many counts of this clonotype. V gene TRBV29-1 combines with J gene TRBJ2-5; no definite D call. CDR1 is SQVTM and CDR2 is ANQGSEA in the germline V gene. The CDR3 extends over 12 amino acids. V lost 4 bases and J lost 3, with 9 bases in between. The CDR3 nucleotides are TGCAGCGTTGTGGTAACGGAAGAGACCCAGTACTTC. Translation gives CSVVVTEETQYF. Variable domain in full (rest from reference TRBV29-1 and TRBJ2-5): SAVISQKPSRDICQRGTSLTIQCQVDSQVTMMFWYRQQPGQSLTLIATANQGSEATYESGFVIDKFPISRPNLTFSTLTVSNMSPEDSSIYLCSVVVTEETQYFGPGTRLLVL.

This clonotype occurred a few times. The chain carries TRBV12-3 or TRBV12-4 and TRBJ1-5, with 10 bases aligning to TRBD1. The CDR3 consists of 16 residues. V dropped 4 bases and J dropped 2; count of bases not matched to a gene: 5. The CDR3 is CASSSFGTGGNQPQHF. The CDR3 bases are TGTGCCAGCAGTTCGTTCGGGACAGGGGGCAATCAGCCCCAGCATTTT.

The V gene is TRBV20-1, the J gene TRBJ2-1; TRBD2 aligns across 8 bases. V lost 4 bases to trimming and J lost 7 bases; unmatched junction nucleotides: 15. The CDR3 totals 16 residues. Germline lookup yields CDR1 DFQATT and CDR2 SNEGSKA (reference sequence). The CDR3 is CSANTRTSLGMNEQFF. The CDR3, as DNA: TGCAGTGCTAATACCAGGACTAGCCTTGGAATGAATGAGCAGTTCTTC.

This clonotype occurred many times. This sequence joins TRBV7-8 and TRBJ2-7; possible D gene TRBD2, 6 bases. V was cut by 6 bases and J by 1 base, with 19 bases left in between. The V gene's germline CDR1 is SGHVS and CDR2 FQNEAQ. The CDR3 runs to 16 residues. The CDR3 here is CASSFSGSQASYEQYF. CDR3 in DNA: TGTGCCAGCAGTTTTAGCGGCAGTCAAGCATCCTACGAGCAGTACTTC. Complete variable domain (other parts from reference TRBV7-8 and TRBJ2-7): GAGVSQSPRYKVAKRGQDVALRCDPISGHVSLFWYQQALGQGPEFLTYFQNEAQLDKSGLPSDRFFAERPEGSVSTLKIQRTQQEDSAVYLCASSFSGSQASYEQYFGPGTRLTVT.

CDR3 amino acids: CSAGDLRDSAADTQYF. The CDR3 bases are TGCAGTGCTGGCGATCTCCGGGACAGTGCCGCAGATACGCAGTATTTT. The J gene is TRBJ2-3, the V gene TRBV20-1; 7 nucleotides align to TRBD1. Germline values: CDR1 DFQATT, CDR2 SNEGSKA (reference sequence). This CDR3 is built from 16 residues. Unmatched junction bases numbered 15, after V lost 5 bases and J lost 4 bases.